The source of this T cell receptor (beta chain) is a study of CD8+ T cells in alopecia areata. Study in general: Each day, treated patients took oral tofacitinib twice, at 5 to 10 mg per dose.

Germline CDR1 is SGDLS and CDR2 is YYNGEE. V lost 3 bases, J lost 4 bases, and 8 bases lay in between. This CDR3 has 13 amino acids. Sequencing relied on a cDNA template that was reverse transcribed from extracted RNA. TCRdb's copy holds only in-frame clones and misses some; the assay was immunoSEQ multiplex PCR. Among approximately 63,000 clones listed, roughly three fifths were seen once. The starting material was CD8+ T cells sorted from blood, obtained at week 0. The chain links TRBV9 to TRBJ1-5; tentative D call: TRBD1 (5 bases). The TCR originated in a human donor with alopecia areata. The CDR3 DNA sequence: TGTGCCAGCAGCGCCCGGGGGAATCAGCCCCAGCATTTT. Residues: CASSARGNQPQHF.